Below, 19 T cell receptor beta chains from the same sample are listed, as sequenced in a study of blood T cell repertoires in COVID-19. Clones were read by immunoSEQ multiplex PCR, and TCRdb kept only the in-frame ones, dropping some. The sample records hundreds of thousands of clones, 88% being singletons. Sequenced: PBMCs or T cells enriched from blood (not recorded which). The receptor set was obtained from a woman aged 45-60 years who had recovered from COVID-19.

The V and J genes are TRBV27 and TRBJ2-7, with TRBD1 identical over 7 bases. V trimming: 6 bases; J trimming: 3 bases; junction bases outside the gene matches: 5. Germline values: CDR1 MNHEY, CDR2 SMNVEV (reference sequence). The CDR3 is 13 residues long. This CDR3 is CASSSGTDYEQYF. CDR3 sequence (DNA): TGTGCCAGCAGCTCCGGGACAGACTACGAGCAGTACTTC.

The V gene is TRBV28, the J gene TRBJ1-1, with D perhaps matching TRBD1 (6 bases). The CDR3 loop spans 16 amino acids. V was shortened by 8 bases and J by 0 bases, with 19 bases between the two germline ends. Per the germline V gene, CDR1 is MDHEN and CDR2 is SYDVKM. The CDR3 DNA reads TGTGCCAGCGAACCGAGGGGGAGAGGTATGAACACTGAAGCTTTCTTT. It encodes CASEPRGRGMNTEAFF. Drawing the rest from reference TRBV28 and TRBJ1-1, the complete variable domain is DVKVTQSSRYLVKRTGEKVFLECVQDMDHENMFWYRQDPGLGLRLIYFSYDVKMKEKGDIPEGYSVSREKKERFSLILESASTNQTSMYLCASEPRGRGMNTEAFFGQGTRLTVV.

The CDR3 nucleotides read TGTGCCAGCAGCGCCGGGACAGGGGGTGGAAACACCATATATTTT. Translation: CASSAGTGGGNTIYF. V and J are TRBV9 and TRBJ1-3; TRBD1 aligns across 11 bases. Germline assignment: CDR1 SGDLS and CDR2 YYNGEE. This CDR3 spans 15 amino acids. Germline trimming cut 3 bases from V and 3 bases from J; bases unmatched to any gene: 2.

The chain couples TRBV18 to TRBJ1-5, with TRBD1 matching over 11 bases. V trimming: 8 bases; J trimming: 2 bases; junction bases outside the gene matches: 11. The CDR3 is 17 residues long. Germline V CDR1 and CDR2: KGHSH, LQKENI. The CDR3 region is CASAPGQGVAGNQPQHF. The CDR3 nucleotides are TGTGCCAGCGCCCCGGGACAGGGGGTAGCGGGCAATCAGCCCCAGCATTTT.

This chain joins TRBV5-4 and TRBJ1-2, with 10 nucleotides matching TRBD1. Germline V gene data show CDR1 as SGHNT and CDR2 as YYREEE (reference sequence). After removal of 3 bases from V and 6 bases from J, the junction contained 2 bases not matched to a gene. The CDR3 is made up of 13 amino acids. CDR3: CASSSGQGNGYTF. The CDR3 DNA is TGTGCCAGCAGCTCGGGACAGGGGAATGGCTACACCTTC.

This chain joins TRBV27 and TRBJ1-5; D is ambiguous. Trimming cost V 1 base and J 4 bases, with 11 bases left between them. Germline V CDR1 and CDR2: MNHEY, SMNVEV (reference sequence). This CDR3 is built from 15 residues. CDR3 DNA sequence: TGTGCCAGCAGTTTATACCCCGGCGGGAATCAGCCCCAGCATTTT. As protein: CASSLYPGGNQPQHF.

V is TRBV28 and J is TRBJ2-7, with D possibly matching TRBD1 (6 bases). The V gene lost 8 bases and the J gene lost 7 bases, with 15 bases spanning the gap. Germline V lookup: CDR1 MDHEN, CDR2 SYDVKM. The CDR3 consists of 12 residues. CDR3 protein: CASGQGWGEQYF. The CDR3, as DNA: TGTGCCAGCGGTCAGGGGTGGGGGGAGCAGTACTTC.

On this clone itself: At the DNA level, this CDR3 is encoded by other sequences in the same sample as well. The chain recombines TRBV19 with TRBJ2-3; a weak D match, TRBD1 (5 bases). The CDR3 runs 14 residues. Trimming removed 1 base from V and 3 bases from J, with 8 bases in between. CDR1 is LNHDA and CDR2 is SQIVND in the germline V gene (reference sequence). This chain's CDR3 is CASSIVQGTDTQYF. CDR3 nucleotides: TGTGCCAGTAGTATAGTCCAGGGAACAGATACGCAGTATTTT.

The gene calls are TRBV27 and TRBJ1-2; TRBD1 matches at 7 bases. Looked up from germline, CDR1 is MNHEY and CDR2 is SMNVEV (reference sequence). The CDR3 sequence is 15 residues long. V dropped 6 bases and J dropped 6; count of bases not matched to a gene: 13. Here the CDR3 DNA reads TGTGCCAGCAGCGAACAGGGGCCCCTTGTGGATGGCTACACCTTC. Protein: CASSEQGPLVDGYTF.

This chain connects TRBV27 to TRBJ2-1; D call uncertain. CDR1 is MNHEY and CDR2 is SMNVEV in the germline V gene (reference sequence). V lost 3 bases and J lost 8, with 14 bases in between. The CDR3 has 14 residues. CDR3 amino acids: CASSFTVFSDEQFF. CDR3 sequence (DNA): TGTGCCAGCAGTTTTACTGTCTTCTCCGATGAGCAGTTCTTC.

This chain joins TRBV24-1 and TRBJ2-1; D may be TRBD1 (5 bases). The CDR3 spans 17 residues. Germline V gene lookup returns CDR1 KGHDR and CDR2 SFDVKD. Deletions cut 3 bases from V and 0 bases from J, with 14 bases between. The CDR3 protein is CATSDAGAGISYNEQFF. The CDR3, as DNA: TGTGCCACCAGTGATGCCGGCGCAGGGATCTCCTACAATGAGCAGTTCTTC.

The V gene is TRBV28, the J gene TRBJ2-3, with 12 bases matching TRBD2. Germline V gives CDR1 MDHEN, CDR2 SYDVKM. The CDR3 extends over 16 amino acids. The junction had 0 bases not matched to a gene; V was cut back by 1 base and J by 1 base. CDR3: CASSLSSGRGTDTQYF. DNA for the CDR3: TGTGCCAGCAGTTTATCTAGCGGGAGGGGCACAGATACGCAGTATTTT.

Only one count was recorded for this clone. This chain links TRBV6-5 with TRBJ1-5, with 10 nucleotides matching TRBD1. The germline V gene encodes CDR1 MNHEY and CDR2 SVGAGI. The CDR3 length is 15 residues. Losses at the gene ends were 6 bases for V and 7 bases for J; bases not matched to a gene: 9. CDR3 residues: CASRTPGTGDQPQHF. The CDR3 DNA sequence: TGTGCCAGCAGAACTCCCGGGACAGGGGACCAGCCCCAGCATTTT.

The chain combines TRBV9 with TRBJ1-3, with D possibly matching TRBD1 (5 bases). V dropped 5 bases and J dropped 11 bases, with 11 bases sitting between them. The CDR3 totals 11 residues. Germline V gene data show CDR1 as SGDLS and CDR2 as YYNGEE. DNA of the CDR3: TGTGCCAGCAGACGGGGGGTCCCCATATATTTT. This gives the protein CASRRGVPIYF.

The rearrangement joins TRBV5-4 to TRBJ2-7; TRBD1 matches at 9 bases. The germline gives CDR1 SGHNT, CDR2 YYREEE (reference sequence). Losses at the gene ends were 4 bases for V and 3 bases for J; bases not matched to a gene: 5. This CDR3 contains 14 residues. CDR3 protein: CASSVDRGLYEQYF. For the CDR3, the DNA is TGTGCCAGCAGCGTGGACAGGGGCCTCTACGAGCAGTACTTC.

The chain recombines TRBV3-1 (or the pseudogene TRBV3-2) with TRBJ2-5; 9 bases match TRBD2. This CDR3 has 16 amino acids. Germline V gives CDR1 LGHDT, CDR2 YNNKEL (reference sequence). After removal of 2 bases from V and 5 bases from J, the junction contained 9 bases not matched to a gene. The CDR3 DNA reads as TGTGCCAGCAGCCAAAGGAGTAGCGGGAGCCGGGAGACCCAGTACTTC. Translating gives CASSQRSSGSRETQYF.

The chain recombines TRBV30 with TRBJ1-3; no definite D call. The ends were cut back, 2 bases at V and 2 bases at J, with 7 bases in the middle. The CDR3 length is 13 residues. Germline CDR1 reads GTSNPN; CDR2 reads SVGIG (reference sequence). CDR3 in DNA: TGTGCCTGGAGTCACAATGCTGGAAACACCATATATTTT. Protein: CAWSHNAGNTIYF.

The chain employs TRBV7-2 and TRBJ1-2; TRBD1 matches 7 bases. The CDR3 extends over 16 amino acids. V lost 1 base to trimming and J lost 4 bases; unmatched junction nucleotides: 9. CDR1 is SGHTA and CDR2 is FQGNSA in the germline V gene. In DNA, the CDR3 is TGTGCCAGCAGCTTAGTGGGACAGCGAGGGGGCTATGGCTACACCTTC. Protein product: CASSLVGQRGGYGYTF.

This chain links TRBV5-1 with TRBJ2-6, with 9 bases that match TRBD1. The germline CDR1 and CDR2 sequences are SGHRS and YFSETQ. V lost 4 bases, J lost 0 bases, and 5 bases stayed unmatched. CDR3 length: 17 residues. Here the CDR3 DNA reads TGCGCCAGCAGCCTAGGACAGGGGAGCTCTGGGGCCAACGTCCTGACTTTC. Encoded protein: CASSLGQGSSGANVLTF.